The 15 T cell receptor beta chains below come from one sample, sequenced in a study of T cells in Graves' hyperthyroidism and ophthalmopathy (dated by TCRdb to between 2017 and 2020). The library was generated by multiplex PCR. These reads were obtained on an Illumina HiSeq 2000. TCR beta CDR3 regions were amplified from RNA transcripts. For the first round of RT-PCR on the TCR CDR3, the HTBI primer set was used together with the Qiagen OneStep RT-PCR kit. TCRdb's own reprocessing of the public reads used fastp at Q25 and MiXCR and kept productive beta chains. For every CDR3 protein sequence, its rows merge into one entry that carries the most common genes and DNA. The sample data list approximately 270,000 distinct CDR3 sequences, and approximately 14% of these were observed just once. The ten largest clones take up about 14% of the sample. Material: blood. These receptors came from a woman between 35 and 50 years old with Graves' hyperthyroidism that later progressed to Graves' ophthalmopathy.

This clonotype was counted ten times or more. The chain carries TRBV5-1 and TRBJ2-1; no clear D. Germline V gene sequence: CDR1 SGHRS, CDR2 YFSETQ. The CDR3 extends over 12 amino acids. V was clipped by 0 bases and J by 8 bases, with 6 bases between them. The CDR3 DNA reads as TGCGCCAGCAGCTTGGTAGTCTATGAGCAGTTCTTC. Translated, it gives CASSLVVYEQFF. Full variable domain (remainder filled in from reference TRBV5-1 and TRBJ2-1): KAGVTQTPRYLIKTRGQQVTLSCSPISGHRSVSWYQQTPGQGLQFLFEYFSETQRNKGNFPGRFSGRQFSNSRSEMNVSTLELGDSALYLCASSLVVYEQFFGPGTRLTVL.

Remarks on this clonotype: An end of the junction differs from the germline gene, which may be a read error. This chain links TRBV27 with TRBJ2-7; D uncertain. The CDR3 consists of 16 residues. Germline CDR1 is MNHEY and CDR2 is SMNVEV (reference sequence). The CDR3 sequence is CAGSLNALSVSHEQYF. The CDR3 nucleotides read TGTGCCGGCAGTTTAAATGCTCTGTCGGTTTCCCACGAGCAGTACTTC.

The table lists this clonotype with many counts. The J gene is TRBJ2-3, the V gene TRBV15; 13 bases are shared with TRBD2. CDR3 length: 17 residues. V lost 0 bases and J lost 4; bases outside the gene matches: 4. The germline V gene encodes CDR1 LNHNV and CDR2 YYDKDF (reference sequence). In DNA, the CDR3 is TGTGCCACCAGCAGAGATTGGACTAGCGGGAGCTCAGATACGCAGTATTTT. Its translation is CATSRDWTSGSSDTQYF.

The sample holds many counts of this clonotype. The gene calls are TRBV11-2 and TRBJ1-4; D may be TRBD1 (5 bases). Germline V CDR1 and CDR2: SGHAT, FQNNGV. The V gene lost 1 base and the J gene lost 1 base, with 10 bases spanning the gap. This CDR3 is built from 16 residues. CDR3 bases: TGTGCCAGCAGCTTAGTTGCAGGGAAAACTAATGAAAAACTGTTTTTT. Its protein product is CASSLVAGKTNEKLFF.

This clonotype showed up many times. The J gene is TRBJ2-1, the V gene TRBV20-1, with 7 bases fitting TRBD1. CDR1 and CDR2 (germline): DFQATT, SNEGSKA (reference sequence). There are 14 residues in the CDR3. V dropped 0 bases and J dropped 9; count of bases not matched to a gene: 8. DNA for the CDR3: TGCAGTGCTAGAGATCTAGTAGGGGGCAGTGAGCAGTTCTTC. It is translated as CSARDLVGGSEQFF.

This clonotype appeared many times. The chain joins TRBV28 to TRBJ1-1; TRBD1 matches 10 bases. The CDR3 runs 12 residues. V was pared by 7 bases and J by 11 bases, with 7 bases of the junction left unmatched. Per the germline V gene, CDR1 is MDHEN and CDR2 is SYDVKM. Here the CDR3 reads CASKNDRGRAFF. The CDR3, as DNA: TGTGCCAGCAAGAACGACAGGGGGCGTGCTTTCTTT.

V is TRBV4-1 and J is TRBJ2-7; D unclear. This CDR3 has 13 residues. CDR1 and CDR2 (germline): MGHRA, YSYEKL. V was trimmed by 5 bases and J by 7 bases, leaving 15 bases between them. The CDR3 reads CASSAATKFEQYF. CDR3 in DNA: TGCGCCAGCAGCGCAGCCACAAAGTTTGAGCAGTACTTC.

Ten or more counts support this clonotype. The rearrangement joins TRBV30 to TRBJ1-2; 10 bases are shared with TRBD1. CDR1 is GTSNPN, CDR2 SVGIG, per germline (reference sequence). The CDR3 runs to 12 residues. Trimming at V came to 8 bases and at J to 8 bases, leaving 8 bases not matched to a gene. CDR3 DNA sequence: TGTGCCAGACAGGGGGCTCGCCTAGGCTACACCTTC. This gives the protein CARQGARLGYTF.

This chain connects TRBV4-1 to TRBJ2-5, with no clear D. The CDR3 spans 15 residues. Trimming removed 4 bases at V and 4 bases at J, with 16 bases between. Germline V gives CDR1 MGHRA, CDR2 YSYEKL. Here the CDR3 reads CASSRHSGPTETQYF. Written as DNA, the CDR3 is TGCGCCAGCAGCCGCCACAGTGGACCTACAGAGACCCAGTACTTC.

Many counts were recorded for this clonotype. The V call is TRBV3-1, the J call TRBJ2-7; either TRBD1 or TRBD2 may supply D (7 bases each). The germline gives CDR1 LGHDT, CDR2 YNNKEL (reference sequence). Trimming stripped 8 bases from V and 7 bases from J, with 18 bases between. The CDR3 runs 13 residues. This chain's CDR3 is CASGWEGAREQYF. DNA for the CDR3: TGTGCCAGCGGATGGGAGGGGGCGAGGGAGCAGTACTTC.

Ten or more counts support this clonotype. The V call is TRBV10-3, the J call TRBJ1-5; 7 nucleotides agree with TRBD1. Germline values: CDR1 ENHRY, CDR2 SYGVKD. Germline trimming cut 4 bases from V and 3 bases from J; bases unmatched to any gene: 15. The CDR3 runs to 18 residues. The CDR3 bases are TGTGCCATCAGTGTGGGACGGGCACTTACAGGGGTCAATCAGCCCCAGCATTTT. Translation: CAISVGRALTGVNQPQHF.

This clonotype was picked up many times. CDR3 amino acids: CSARDLGDTQYF. The CDR3 nucleotides read TGCAGTGCTAGAGATTTGGGAGATACGCAGTATTTT. V is TRBV20-1 and J is TRBJ2-3; D call uncertain. Trimming pared 0 bases from V and 5 bases from J, leaving 6 bases between. The CDR3 runs 12 residues. Per the germline V gene, CDR1 is DFQATT and CDR2 is SNEGSKA (reference sequence).

The chain joins TRBV20-1 to TRBJ2-7; 12 nucleotides match TRBD2. Trimming cost V 6 bases and J 2 bases; bases outside gene matches: 5. The CDR3 has 14 residues. Per germline, CDR1 DFQATT and CDR2 SNEGSKA (reference sequence). CDR3 nucleotides: TGCAGTGCGGGGACTAGCGGGTCTCCCTACGAGCAGTACTTC. Protein sequence: CSAGTSGSPYEQYF.

The chain carries TRBV2 and TRBJ2-1; D may be TRBD1 (5 bases). V shed 0 bases and J shed 2 bases, with 11 bases lying between them. Per germline, CDR1 SNHLY and CDR2 FYNNEI. This CDR3 comprises 16 residues. CDR3 amino acids: CASSEASQGPYNEQFF. DNA of the CDR3: TGTGCCAGCAGTGAAGCATCCCAGGGTCCCTACAATGAGCAGTTCTTC.

The chain carries TRBV6-1 and TRBJ1-5, with TRBD1 identical over 7 bases. J lost 2 bases, V lost 0 bases, and 13 bases had no gene match. The CDR3 consists of 19 residues. Germline V gene sequence: CDR1 MNHNS, CDR2 SASEGT. The CDR3 coding sequence is TGTGCCAGCAGTGAAGCTCCAAAATTCCAGACAGGGCGCAATCAGCCCCAGCATTTT. It encodes CASSEAPKFQTGRNQPQHF.